A single sample is the source of the 26 T cell receptor beta chains below, sequenced in a study of blood T cell repertoires in COVID-19. The protocol was immunoSEQ multiplex PCR, while the TCRdb copy is restricted to in-frame clones and leaves out a portion. The sample has 100,000 to 150,000 clones; around 85% are singletons. Sequenced: peripheral blood. These receptors were obtained from a woman older than 75 with acute or convalescent COVID-19.

The chain joins TRBV4-1 to TRBJ1-1; D is possibly TRBD1 (6 bases). V lost 3 bases to trimming and J lost 5 bases, with 16 bases between them. The CDR3 spans 15 residues. From germline, CDR1 is MGHRA and CDR2 YSYEKL. DNA of the CDR3: TGCGCCAGCAGCCATCCGGGACACCAGACGACTGAAGCTTTCTTT. It is translated as CASSHPGHQTTEAFF.

The chain has TRBV7-2 and TRBJ1-2, with TRBD1 matching 8 bases. The CDR3 has 13 residues. J gave up 4 bases and V 8 bases, and 6 bases lay outside the gene matches. In germline, CDR1 is SGHTA, CDR2 FQGNSA. This CDR3 is CASLGTGPYGYTF. In nucleotides, the CDR3 is TGTGCCAGCTTAGGGACAGGTCCCTATGGCTACACCTTC.

V is TRBV29-1 and J is TRBJ2-3, with a weak D call TRBD1 (5 bases). This CDR3 has 13 amino acids. V lost 7 bases, J lost 1 base, and 12 bases lay in between. The germline V gene has CDR1 SQVTM and CDR2 ANQGSEA. CDR3 sequence: CSGDGRGTDTQYF. CDR3 nucleotide sequence: TGCAGCGGCGACGGCAGGGGCACAGATACGCAGTATTTT.

This chain links TRBV29-1 with TRBJ2-1; 9 bases line up with TRBD2. Germline V gene data show CDR1 as SQVTM and CDR2 as ANQGSEA. The CDR3 length is 16 residues. The junction had 13 bases not matched to a gene; V was cut back by 7 bases and J by 3 bases. This CDR3 reads CSGRVDAGGLYNEQFF. CDR3 DNA sequence: TGCAGCGGCCGAGTCGATGCGGGAGGGCTCTACAATGAGCAGTTCTTC.

This chain links TRBV5-1 with TRBJ1-1; 7 nucleotides line up with TRBD1. Trimming at V came to 1 base and at J to 0 bases, leaving 6 bases not matched to a gene. The CDR3 loop spans 16 amino acids. In germline, CDR1 is SGHRS, CDR2 YFSETQ. DNA for the CDR3: TGCGCCAGCAGCTTGTCAGGGGGACAGCTGAACACTGAAGCTTTCTTT. Translated: CASSLSGGQLNTEAFF.

The CDR3: CASSGGLAGNEQFF. CDR3 nucleotide sequence: TGTGCCAGCAGTGGGGGACTAGCGGGGAATGAGCAGTTCTTC. The chain has TRBV2 and TRBJ2-1, with 13 bases lining up with TRBD2. V lost 4 bases, J lost 7 bases, and 1 base stayed unmatched. This CDR3 has 14 residues. Germline CDR1 and CDR2: SNHLY and FYNNEI.

The rearrangement joins TRBV29-1 to TRBJ2-3, with D hard to call. Per germline, CDR1 SQVTM and CDR2 ANQGSEA. V was trimmed by 0 bases and J by 4 bases, leaving 11 bases between them. The CDR3 has 14 residues. CDR3 region: CSVEDGLSADTQYF. In DNA, the CDR3 is TGCAGCGTTGAAGACGGGTTGTCGGCAGATACGCAGTATTTT.

This chain joins TRBV19 and TRBJ1-2, with 10 positions matching TRBD1. The CDR3 consists of 14 residues. Looked up from germline, CDR1 is LNHDA and CDR2 is SQIVND (reference sequence). The V gene end was trimmed by 6 bases and the J gene end by 3 bases; junction bases not matched to a gene: 4. The CDR3 spells CASRTGGIDYGYTF. The DNA for the CDR3 is TGTGCCAGTAGGACAGGGGGCATCGACTATGGCTACACCTTC.

The chain is built from TRBV27 and TRBJ2-1, with D maybe TRBD1 (5 bases). Germline V gene data show CDR1 as MNHEY and CDR2 as SMNVEV (reference sequence). The CDR3 covers 16 residues. V lost 5 bases, J lost 0 bases, and 14 bases lay in between. The CDR3, as DNA: TGTGCCAGCAGTCCCATGACCCAGGGCTCCTACAATGAGCAGTTCTTC. This codes for CASSPMTQGSYNEQFF.

The rearrangement uses TRBV9 and TRBJ2-5, with D maybe TRBD2 (6 bases). Germline V gene lookup returns CDR1 SGDLS and CDR2 YYNGEE. CDR3 length: 15 amino acids. Trimming stripped 4 bases from V and 4 bases from J, with 17 bases between. CDR3 protein: CASSPRGLPRETQYF. Here the CDR3 DNA reads TGTGCCAGCAGCCCGCGTGGACTACCCAGAGAGACCCAGTACTTC.

J is TRBJ1-1 and V is TRBV4-3; D is uncertain. V was cut by 0 bases and J by 1 base, with 12 bases left in between. The CDR3 spans 16 residues. The germline CDR1 and CDR2 sequences are LGHNA and YSLEER. The CDR3 sequence is CASSQEWVNRNTEAFF. The CDR3 DNA reads TGCGCCAGCAGCCAAGAATGGGTAAACAGGAACACTGAAGCTTTCTTT.

The rearrangement links TRBV5-5 to TRBJ2-3; 9 positions match TRBD1. The CDR3 runs to 16 residues. With 6 bases clipped from V and 0 bases from J, the junction kept 8 bases outside the gene matches. Per the germline V gene, CDR1 is SGHKS and CDR2 is YYEKEE (reference sequence). The CDR3 DNA reads as TGTGCCAGCACCTTTTTAACAGGGGGCAGCACAGATACGCAGTATTTT. This translates into CASTFLTGGSTDTQYF.

CDR3 nucleotide sequence: TGTGCCATCAGTGAGGGACTAGCGGGGGGCACCCCCCAGTACTTC. It is translated as CAISEGLAGGTPQYF. This chain joins TRBV10-3 and TRBJ2-7, with TRBD2 matching 14 bases. The CDR3 has 15 amino acids. The V gene end was trimmed by 2 bases and the J gene end by 10 bases; junction bases not matched to a gene: 7. The germline V gene encodes CDR1 ENHRY and CDR2 SYGVKD.

The rearrangement uses TRBV10-3 and TRBJ2-2; 10 bases match TRBD2. This CDR3 comprises 20 residues. V shed 4 bases and J 2 bases; nucleotides not matched to a gene: 16. The germline V gene has CDR1 ENHRY and CDR2 SYGVKD. The CDR3 coding sequence is TGTGCCATCAGTGCCCCGCTGAGCGGGAGGGCTCTCCTTAACACCGGGGAGCTGTTTTTT. This sequence encodes CAISAPLSGRALLNTGELFF.

This chain uses TRBV19 with TRBJ1-1; 9 bases map to TRBD1. Per the germline V gene, CDR1 is LNHDA and CDR2 is SQIVND (reference sequence). The CDR3 totals 16 residues. V lost 5 bases to trimming and J lost 4 bases; unmatched junction nucleotides: 11. The CDR3 bases are TGTGCCAGTAGTCCCCAAACAGGGGGCGTCGGCACTGAAGCTTTCTTT. It codes for CASSPQTGGVGTEAFF.

This chain connects TRBV5-1 to TRBJ2-1; 8 bases map to TRBD2. This CDR3 region has 17 residues. CDR1 SGHRS and CDR2 YFSETQ come from the germline V gene. Trimming took 3 bases from V and 6 from J; bases not matched to a gene: 14. This CDR3 reads CASSSEGAGGFFNEQFF. CDR3 in DNA: TGCGCCAGCAGCTCCGAAGGGGCGGGGGGATTTTTCAATGAGCAGTTCTTC. Full variable domain (outside the CDR3, taken from reference TRBV5-1 and TRBJ2-1): KAGVTQTPRYLIKTRGQQVTLSCSPISGHRSVSWYQQTPGQGLQFLFEYFSETQRNKGNFPGRFSGRQFSNSRSEMNVSTLELGDSALYLCASSSEGAGGFFNEQFFGPGTRLTVL.

V gene TRBV7-9 combines with J gene TRBJ2-1, with 7 positions matching TRBD1. Per the germline V gene, CDR1 is SEHNR and CDR2 is FQNEAQ (reference sequence). Trimming cost V 3 bases and J 4 bases; bases outside gene matches: 9. The CDR3 spans 16 residues. The CDR3 bases are TGTGCCAGCAGCTTCCTAACAGGGGTGGTGTACAATGAGCAGTTCTTC. Its translation is CASSFLTGVVYNEQFF.

The J gene is TRBJ2-5, the V gene TRBV12-3 or TRBV12-4; D may be TRBD2 (5 bases). Trimming stripped 6 bases from V and 4 bases from J, with 12 bases between. The CDR3 is made up of 13 amino acids. Here the CDR3 reads CASRASTVETQYF. CDR3 DNA sequence: TGTGCCAGCAGGGCTAGCACTGTAGAGACCCAGTACTTC.

The chain employs TRBV9 and TRBJ2-7; the match to TRBD1 covers 7 bases. CDR3 length equals 15 residues. Trimming at V came to 0 bases and at J to 3 bases, leaving 6 bases not matched to a gene. Germline lookup yields CDR1 SGDLS and CDR2 YYNGEE. Here the CDR3 DNA reads TGTGCCAGCAGCGTAGGCCCTGGGACAGACTACGAGCAGTACTTC. Protein product: CASSVGPGTDYEQYF.

The genes are TRBV7-7 and TRBJ2-2; the match to TRBD1 covers 7 bases. Trimming took 5 bases from V and 6 from J; bases not matched to a gene: 9. The CDR3 loop spans 15 amino acids. In germline, CDR1 is SSHAT, CDR2 FNYEAQ (reference sequence). CDR3 residues: CASSRDRVGAGELFF. For the CDR3, the DNA is TGTGCCAGCAGCCGCGACAGGGTGGGGGCCGGGGAGCTGTTTTTT.

The chain couples TRBV10-3 to TRBJ1-1; D remains ambiguous. The CDR3 contains 13 residues. The ends were cut back, 6 bases at V and 11 bases at J, with 19 bases in the middle. The germline CDR1 and CDR2 sequences are ENHRY and SYGVKD. The CDR3 coding sequence is TGTGCCATCAGGGATTTCGAGGAGAGTTTGGCTTTCTTT. Its translation is CAIRDFEESLAFF.

Comment on this clone: Likely a read error: the CDR3 ends without its conserved phenylalanine or tryptophan. The DNA is left out, because the CDR3 cannot be placed on it with certainty; the CDR3 is given as TCRdb lists it. V usage is TRBV3-1 (or the pseudogene TRBV3-2) and J usage is TRBJ2-2; the table gives TRBD1 as D, unverified against the DNA. Germline V gives CDR1 LGHDT, CDR2 YNNKEL (reference sequence). The CDR3 sequence runs 10 residues, both termini included. The CDR3 loop reads CASSPDRGDL.

The chain is built from TRBV19 and TRBJ1-5; D ambiguous. Germline CDR1 reads LNHDA; CDR2 reads SQIVND (reference sequence). V was pared by 10 bases and J by 2 bases, with 18 bases between. This CDR3 comprises 15 residues. The CDR3 loop reads CATKSGVGGNQPQHF. The CDR3 DNA follows: TGTGCCACCAAATCCGGAGTGGGTGGCAATCAGCCCCAGCATTTT. Drawing the rest from reference TRBV19 and TRBJ1-5, the complete variable domain is DGGITQSPKYLFRKEGQNVTLSCEQNLNHDAMYWYRQDPGQGLRLIYYSQIVNDFQKGDIAEGYSVSREKKESFPLTVTSAQKNPTAFYLCATKSGVGGNQPQHFGDGTRLSIL.

The chain carries TRBV7-9 and TRBJ1-1; a possible D gene is TRBD1 (6 bases). Trimming removed 2 bases at V and 7 bases at J, with 20 bases between. Germline V gives CDR1 SEHNR, CDR2 FQNEAQ (reference sequence). CDR3 length: 16 amino acids. CDR3 region: CASSLYRGQSLLEAFF. The CDR3 DNA sequence: TGTGCCAGCAGCTTATATCGCGGACAGTCCCTACTTGAAGCTTTCTTT.

This chain connects TRBV2 to TRBJ2-5; TRBD1 agrees at 9 bases. Germline V lookup: CDR1 SNHLY, CDR2 FYNNEI. The V segment lost 5 bases and the J segment 3 bases; nucleotides outside the gene matches: 7. The CDR3 totals 15 residues. The CDR3 coding sequence is TGTGCCAGCAGTAGAAGGACAGGGGATAAAGAGACCCAGTACTTC. Protein product: CASSRRTGDKETQYF.

CDR3 DNA: TGTGCCAGCAGCTTAACGACTAACACAGATACGCAGTATTTT. It encodes CASSLTTNTDTQYF. This chain links TRBV11-3 with TRBJ2-3; D possibly corresponds to TRBD2 (5 bases). The length of the CDR3 is 14 residues. Germline CDR1 reads SGHNT; CDR2 reads YENEEA. Trimming left V 2 bases short and J 2 bases short, with 8 bases between.